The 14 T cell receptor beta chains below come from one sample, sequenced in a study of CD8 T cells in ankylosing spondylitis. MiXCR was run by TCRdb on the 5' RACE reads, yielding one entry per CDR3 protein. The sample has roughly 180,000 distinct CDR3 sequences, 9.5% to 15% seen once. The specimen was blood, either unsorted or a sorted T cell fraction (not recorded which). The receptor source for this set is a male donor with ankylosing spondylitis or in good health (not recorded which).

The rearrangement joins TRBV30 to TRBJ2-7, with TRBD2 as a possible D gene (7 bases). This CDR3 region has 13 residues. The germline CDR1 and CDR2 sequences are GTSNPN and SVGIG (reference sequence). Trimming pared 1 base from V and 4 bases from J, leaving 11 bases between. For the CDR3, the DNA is TGTGCCTGGAGTGGGGGGGGGCGGTACGAGCAGTACTTC. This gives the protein CAWSGGGRYEQYF.

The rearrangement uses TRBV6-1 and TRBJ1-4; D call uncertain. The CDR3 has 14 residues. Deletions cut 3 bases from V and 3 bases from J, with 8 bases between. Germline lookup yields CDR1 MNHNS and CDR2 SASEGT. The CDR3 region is CASSDPRANEKLFF. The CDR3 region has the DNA TGTGCCAGCAGTGACCCCAGAGCTAATGAAAAACTGTTTTTT.

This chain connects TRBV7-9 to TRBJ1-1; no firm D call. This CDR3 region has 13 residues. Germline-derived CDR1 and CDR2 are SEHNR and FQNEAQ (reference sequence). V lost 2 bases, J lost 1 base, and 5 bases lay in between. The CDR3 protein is CASSLRENTEAFF. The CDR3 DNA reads TGTGCCAGCAGCTTACGAGAGAACACTGAAGCTTTCTTT.

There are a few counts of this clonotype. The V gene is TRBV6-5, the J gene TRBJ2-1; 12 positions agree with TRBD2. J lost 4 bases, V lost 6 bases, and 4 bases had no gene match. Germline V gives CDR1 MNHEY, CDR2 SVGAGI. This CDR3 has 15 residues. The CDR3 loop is CASSVTSGGYNEQFF. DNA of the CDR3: TGTGCCAGCAGCGTTACTAGCGGGGGGTACAATGAGCAGTTCTTC.

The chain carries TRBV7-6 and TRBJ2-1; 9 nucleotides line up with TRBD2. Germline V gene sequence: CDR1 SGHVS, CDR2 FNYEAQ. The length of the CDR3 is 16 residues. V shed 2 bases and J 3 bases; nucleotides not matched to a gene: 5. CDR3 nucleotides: TGTGCCAGCAGCTTAAGACTAGCGGACCGCTACAATGAGCAGTTCTTC. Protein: CASSLRLADRYNEQFF.

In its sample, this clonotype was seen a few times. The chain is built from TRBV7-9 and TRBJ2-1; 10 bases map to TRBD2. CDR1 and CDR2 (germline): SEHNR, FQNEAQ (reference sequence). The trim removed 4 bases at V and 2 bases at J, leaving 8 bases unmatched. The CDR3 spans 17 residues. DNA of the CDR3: TGTGCCAGCAGCTCATCTAGCGGGAGCGTAACCTACAATGAGCAGTTCTTC. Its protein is CASSSSSGSVTYNEQFF.

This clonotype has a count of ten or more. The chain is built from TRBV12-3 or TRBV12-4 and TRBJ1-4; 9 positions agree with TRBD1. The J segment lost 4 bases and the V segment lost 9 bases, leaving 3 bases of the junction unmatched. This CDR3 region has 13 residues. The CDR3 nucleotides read TGTGCCAGTTTGGGACAGGGTAATGAAAAACTGTTTTTT. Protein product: CASLGQGNEKLFF.

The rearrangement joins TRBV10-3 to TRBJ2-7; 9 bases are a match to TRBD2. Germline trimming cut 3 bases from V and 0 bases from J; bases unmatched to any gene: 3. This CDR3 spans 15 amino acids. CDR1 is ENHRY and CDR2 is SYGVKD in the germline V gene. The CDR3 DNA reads TGTGCCATCAGTGACTCTAGCGGGAACTCCTACGAGCAGTACTTC. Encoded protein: CAISDSSGNSYEQYF.

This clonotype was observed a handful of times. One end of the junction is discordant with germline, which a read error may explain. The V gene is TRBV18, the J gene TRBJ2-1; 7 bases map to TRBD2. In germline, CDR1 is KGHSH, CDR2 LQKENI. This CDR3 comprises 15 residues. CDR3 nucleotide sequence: TGTGCCAGCTCACAGGGTCTAGCGGTCCACAAAGAGCAGTTCTTC. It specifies CASSQGLAVHKEQFF.

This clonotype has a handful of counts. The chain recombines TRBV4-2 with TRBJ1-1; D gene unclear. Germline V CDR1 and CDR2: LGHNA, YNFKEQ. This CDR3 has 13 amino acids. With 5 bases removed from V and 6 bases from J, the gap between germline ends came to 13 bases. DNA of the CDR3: TGTGCCAGCAGCTACCGGAGGGCCTCTGAAGCTTTCTTT. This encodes CASSYRRASEAFF.

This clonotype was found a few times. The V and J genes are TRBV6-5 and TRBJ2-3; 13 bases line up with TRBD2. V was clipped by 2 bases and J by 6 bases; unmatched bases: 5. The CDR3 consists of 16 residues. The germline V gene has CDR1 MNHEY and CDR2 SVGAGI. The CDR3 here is CASSYVRLAGGDTQYF. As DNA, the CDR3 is TGTGCCAGCAGTTACGTTCGACTAGCGGGAGGCGATACGCAGTATTTT.

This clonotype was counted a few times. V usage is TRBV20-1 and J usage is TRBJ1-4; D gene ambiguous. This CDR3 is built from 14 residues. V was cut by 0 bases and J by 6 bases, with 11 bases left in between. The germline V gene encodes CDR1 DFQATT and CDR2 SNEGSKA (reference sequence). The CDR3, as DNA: TGCAGTGCTAGAGAAGAGCTCACGGATGAAAAACTGTTTTTT. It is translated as CSAREELTDEKLFF.

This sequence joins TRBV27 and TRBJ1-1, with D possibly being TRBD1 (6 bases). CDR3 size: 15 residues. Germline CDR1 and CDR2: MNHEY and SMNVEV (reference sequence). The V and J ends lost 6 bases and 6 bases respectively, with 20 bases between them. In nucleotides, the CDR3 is TGTGCCAGCAGCCCCCCGGCAGGGGCTAATGCTGAAGCTTTCTTT. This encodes CASSPPAGANAEAFF.

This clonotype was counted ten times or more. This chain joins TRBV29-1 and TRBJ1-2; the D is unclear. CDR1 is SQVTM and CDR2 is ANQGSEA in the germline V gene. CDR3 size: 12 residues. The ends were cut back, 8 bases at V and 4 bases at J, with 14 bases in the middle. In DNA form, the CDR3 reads TGCAGCTTCCAGGAAGGGAGCTATGGCTACACCTTC. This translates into CSFQEGSYGYTF.